In its sample, the clone carrying this T cell receptor (beta chain) was seen many times. The antigen is unknown. The data stem from a study of Graves' ophthalmopathy and Graves' hyperthyroidism. Study background: Peripheral blood sampling preceded any treatment and occurred at initial diagnosis. General study findings and limits: In blood, most expanded thyroid clonotypes above 0.001 frequency were also detected.

Amplifying from RNA transcripts, the study obtained TCR beta CDR3 regions. HTBI-primed RT-PCR formed the first round, and a multiplex PCR formed the second. MiXCR, run by TCRdb on the multiplex PCR reads, gives a single entry per CDR3 protein. The top ten hold approximately 7% of the sample, which has 400,000 or so distinct CDR3 sequences, over 15% seen once. There are 16 residues in the CDR3. Germline V gene sequence: CDR1 SGHTA, CDR2 FQGTGA. V lost 6 bases, J lost 0 bases, and 10 bases stayed unmatched. This clonotype originated in a woman aged 18-29 years with stable Graves' hyperthyroidism. Sequenced material: peripheral blood. This rearrangement joins TRBV7-3 to TRBJ1-1, with 7 bases lining up with TRBD1. DNA for the CDR3: TGTGCCAGCAGTCAAAAGGGGGCAGGGATGAACACTGAAGCTTTCTTT. Its protein is CASSQKGAGMNTEAFF.